In this sample, the clone carrying this T cell receptor beta chain turned up a few times. Antigen specificity is unknown. The use of a sample-barcoded 5' primer and a J-beta primer mix characterized a second PCR of roughly 6 to 11 cycles. Using its own MiXCR run on the 5' RACE reads, TCRdb lists one record per CDR3 protein. The table records 800,000 to 950,000 distinct CDR3 sequences, roughly 29% of them present only once. This specimen comes from a study of blood T cells in healthy people across ages. This CDR3 has 14 amino acids. The germline gives CDR1 SGDLS, CDR2 YYNGEE. The V end lost 0 bases, the J end lost 4 bases, and 8 bases lay between the germline ends. Whole-study findings and limits: Estimates of total diversity, which came from one million sequenced T cells, were considered to be underestimates.

This same sample was also taken into another study, of T cells of mothers and their children. That publication notes: The donor cohort consisted of three healthy Caucasian mothers and their six children.

The chain carries TRBV9 and TRBJ1-5; D not resolved. The receptor comes from a woman aged 40-49 years in good health. The sample was blood. The CDR3 is CASSVEPLNQPQHF. DNA of the CDR3: TGTGCCAGCAGCGTAGAGCCCCTGAATCAGCCCCAGCATTTT.